These 6 T cell receptor beta chains share one sample of origin, sequenced in a study of CXCR3-negative and CXCR3-positive naive CD8 T cells. The authors prepared UMI-labeled TRB cDNA libraries by 5' RACE. TCRdb reprocessed the 5' RACE reads and stores each CDR3 protein as one record, lacking DNA. Recorded for this sample: roughly 48,000 distinct CDR3 sequences. Sequenced material: memory CD8+ T cells from blood. These receptors all come from a human donor in good health. Some clones in this sample may be carry-over from other donors' samples.

V is TRBV6-5 and J is TRBJ1-1; the TRBD1 assignment by TCRdb is unverifiable without DNA. The CDR3 is made up of 15 amino acids. CDR1 and CDR2 from the germline V gene are MNHEY and SVGAGI. The CDR3 region is CASSSPGQGRTEAFF.

The chain uses TRBV9 and TRBJ1-1. The germline V gene encodes CDR1 SGDLS and CDR2 YYNGEE. The length of the CDR3 is 13 residues. The CDR3 here is CASSAGGNTEAFF.

The V call is TRBV25-1, the J call TRBJ1-1. Germline values: CDR1 MGHDK, CDR2 SYGVNS. The CDR3 contains 15 residues. The CDR3 sequence: CASSPDLLGNTEAFF. The complete variable domain, with remaining parts taken from reference TRBV25-1 and TRBJ1-1, reads EADIYQTPRYLVIGTGKKITLECSQTMGHDKMYWYQQDPGMELHLIHYSYGVNSTEKGDLSSESTVSRIRTEHFPLTLESARPSHTSQYLCASSPDLLGNTEAFFGQGTRLTVV.

The genes are TRBV7-8 and TRBJ2-1; TCRdb selects TRBD1, and the lack of DNA leaves this call unchecked. Germline assignment: CDR1 SGHVS and CDR2 FQNEAQ. The CDR3 consists of 15 residues. CDR3 protein: CASSFGGPPYNEQFF.

This chain connects TRBV5-6 to TRBJ2-3; absent DNA, TCRdb's TRBD2 call cannot be checked. Germline CDR1 and CDR2: SGHDT and YYEEEE. The CDR3 is 15 residues long. CDR3 sequence reads: CASKILATTTDTQYF.

The J gene is TRBJ2-7, the V gene TRBV20-1; checking the TCRdb D call of TRBD1 is not possible without DNA. Germline lookup yields CDR1 DFQATT and CDR2 SNEGSKA (reference sequence). The CDR3 totals 14 residues. The CDR3 is CSARGTGSGNEQYF.